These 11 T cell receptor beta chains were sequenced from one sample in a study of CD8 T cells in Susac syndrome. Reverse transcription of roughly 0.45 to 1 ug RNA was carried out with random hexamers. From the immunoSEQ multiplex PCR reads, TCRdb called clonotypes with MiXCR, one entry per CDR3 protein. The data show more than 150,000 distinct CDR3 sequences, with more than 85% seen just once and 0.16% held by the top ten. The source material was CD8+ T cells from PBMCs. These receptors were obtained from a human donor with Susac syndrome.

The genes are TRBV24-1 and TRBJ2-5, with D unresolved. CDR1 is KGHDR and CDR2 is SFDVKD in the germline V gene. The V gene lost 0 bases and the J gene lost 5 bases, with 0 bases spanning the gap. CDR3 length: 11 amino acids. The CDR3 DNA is TGTGCCACCAGTGATTTGGAGACCCAGTACTTC. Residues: CATSDLETQYF.

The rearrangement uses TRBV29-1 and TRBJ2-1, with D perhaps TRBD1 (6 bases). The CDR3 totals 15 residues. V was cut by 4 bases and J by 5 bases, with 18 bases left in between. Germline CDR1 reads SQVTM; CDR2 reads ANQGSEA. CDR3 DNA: TGCAGCGTTGTTCCACGGGACACCGGGGACAATGAGCAGTTCTTC. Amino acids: CSVVPRDTGDNEQFF.

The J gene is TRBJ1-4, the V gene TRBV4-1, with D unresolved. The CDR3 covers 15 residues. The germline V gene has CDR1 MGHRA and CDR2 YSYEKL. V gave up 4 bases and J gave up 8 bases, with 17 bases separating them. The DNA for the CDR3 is TGCGCCAGCAGCCCCCCGGCGAACAGAGGGGAAAAACTGTTTTTT. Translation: CASSPPANRGEKLFF.

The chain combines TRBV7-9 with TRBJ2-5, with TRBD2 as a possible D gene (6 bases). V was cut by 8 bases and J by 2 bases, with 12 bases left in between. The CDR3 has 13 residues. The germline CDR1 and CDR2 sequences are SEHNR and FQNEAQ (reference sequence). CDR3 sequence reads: CASGRAGQETQYF. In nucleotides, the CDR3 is TGTGCCAGCGGACGGGCGGGGCAAGAGACCCAGTACTTC.

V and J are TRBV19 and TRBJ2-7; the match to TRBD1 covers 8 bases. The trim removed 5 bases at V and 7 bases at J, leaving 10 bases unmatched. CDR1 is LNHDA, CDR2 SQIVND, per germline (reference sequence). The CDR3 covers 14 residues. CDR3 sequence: CASSPSQGAGEQYF. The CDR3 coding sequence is TGTGCCAGTAGTCCCTCCCAGGGGGCCGGGGAGCAGTACTTC.

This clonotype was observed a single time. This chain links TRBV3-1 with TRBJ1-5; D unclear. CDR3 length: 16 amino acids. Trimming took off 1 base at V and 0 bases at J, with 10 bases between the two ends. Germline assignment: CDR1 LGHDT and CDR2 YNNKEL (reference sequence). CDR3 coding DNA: TGTGCCAGCAGCCAAGGAGGCCAGGTTAGCAATCAGCCCCAGCATTTT. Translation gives CASSQGGQVSNQPQHF.

The CDR3 region is CASTDALPTNEKLFF. For the CDR3, the DNA is TGTGCCAGTACCGACGCCTTGCCAACTAATGAAAAACTGTTTTTT. The genes are TRBV19 and TRBJ1-4; D unresolved. The CDR3 has 15 residues. Germline V lookup: CDR1 LNHDA, CDR2 SQIVND (reference sequence). V lost 7 bases and J lost 0, with 12 bases in between. Based on the CDR3 plus reference TRBV19 and TRBJ1-4, the full variable domain is DGGITQSPKYLFRKEGQNVTLSCEQNLNHDAMYWYRQDPGQGLRLIYYSQIVNDFQKGDIAEGYSVSREKKESFPLTVTSAQKNPTAFYLCASTDALPTNEKLFFGSGTQLSVL.

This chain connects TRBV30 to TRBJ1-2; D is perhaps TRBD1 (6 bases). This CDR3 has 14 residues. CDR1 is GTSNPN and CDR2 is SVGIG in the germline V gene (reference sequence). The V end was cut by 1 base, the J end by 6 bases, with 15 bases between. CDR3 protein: CAWSETGNLDGYTF. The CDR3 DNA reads TGTGCCTGGAGTGAGACAGGTAACCTGGATGGCTACACCTTC.

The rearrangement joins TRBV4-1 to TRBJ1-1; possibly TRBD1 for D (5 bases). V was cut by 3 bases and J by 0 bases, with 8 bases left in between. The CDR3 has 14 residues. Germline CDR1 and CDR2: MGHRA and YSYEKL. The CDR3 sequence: CASSQGLMNTEAFF. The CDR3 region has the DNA TGCGCCAGCAGCCAGGGACTCATGAACACTGAAGCTTTCTTT.

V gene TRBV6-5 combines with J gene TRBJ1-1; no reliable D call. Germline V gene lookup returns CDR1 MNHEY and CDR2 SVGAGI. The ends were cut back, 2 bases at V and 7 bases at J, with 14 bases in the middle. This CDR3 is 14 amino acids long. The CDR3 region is CASSYGWVSGEAFF. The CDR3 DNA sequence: TGTGCCAGCAGTTACGGTTGGGTCTCGGGTGAAGCTTTCTTT.

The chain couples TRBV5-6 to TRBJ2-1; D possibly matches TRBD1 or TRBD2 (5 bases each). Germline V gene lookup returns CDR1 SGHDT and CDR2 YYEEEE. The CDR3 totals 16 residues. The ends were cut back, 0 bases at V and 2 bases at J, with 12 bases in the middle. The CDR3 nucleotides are TGTGCCAGCAGCTTGGTTATGGGGGAACCCTACAATGAGCAGTTCTTC. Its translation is CASSLVMGEPYNEQFF.